This T cell receptor (beta chain) is drawn from a study of human T cells and chemical hapten exposure. Study in general: The study traced per-sample TCR yield variation mainly to small differences in pooled library volumes.

Time point given: patch test 1, 2 weeks after DPC sensitization. The treatment was: therapeutic diphenylcyclopropenone sensitization with weekly scalp DPC. V dropped 3 bases and J dropped 4 bases, with 10 bases sitting between them. The CDR3 is made up of 14 amino acids. TCRdb analysed the RACE reads with MiXCR anew, one entry per CDR3 protein. Of about 100,000 distinct CDR3 sequences listed, 8% to 13% are singletons. The receptor comes from a woman in her forties with alopecia areata. Some clones in this sample may be carry-over from other donors' samples. V and J are TRBV12-3 or TRBV12-4 and TRBJ1-5, with D tentatively TRBD1 (5 bases). Material: whole blood, obtained in connection with sensitization to the hapten diphenylcyclopropenone (DPC). The chain's CDR3 is CASSFQGRNQPQHF. CDR3 sequence (DNA): TGTGCCAGCAGTTTTCAGGGAAGGAATCAGCCCCAGCATTTT.